Listed below are T cell receptor beta chains from one sample, sequenced in a study of cytomegalovirus exposure and HLA in healthy donors. Sequencing was performed with immunoSEQ multiplex PCR; in TCRdb, only in-frame clones are kept and a portion is missing. The table has tens of thousands of clones, around 70% seen once; the top ten hold over 12%. Sequenced input: PBMCs. All receptors come from a woman aged 45-65 years in good health and CMV-seropositive. CDR3s include the opening cysteine and the closing phenylalanine or tryptophan. Each record gives: D gene, clone size, V gene, J gene, CDR3 protein, CDR3 DNA. D genes are given only for firm matches. Size tells how often a clone was seen (once, few, many) or the class of an expanded clone, and some rows leave it out.

d_call: TRBD1
clone_size: .
v_call: TRBV6-1
j_call: TRBJ1-5
cdr3_aa: CASSEPTGFGAQPQHF
cdr3_nt: TGTGCCAGCAGTGAGCCGACAGGGTTCGGCGCGCAGCCCCAGCATTTT

d_call: TRBD1
clone_size: .
v_call: TRBV6-5
j_call: TRBJ1-2
cdr3_aa: CASSWDRDGYGYTF
cdr3_nt: TGTGCCAGCAGTTGGGACAGGGATGGCTATGGCTACACCTTC

d_call: TRBD2
clone_size: .
v_call: TRBV10-3
j_call: TRBJ2-7
cdr3_aa: CAISGTSLDEQYF
cdr3_nt: TGTGCCATCAGTGGGACTAGTCTTGACGAGCAGTACTTC

d_call: TRBD1
clone_size: .
v_call: TRBV6-1
j_call: TRBJ2-1
cdr3_aa: CASSEFLRDRARREQFF
cdr3_nt: TGTGCCAGCAGTGAATTTCTTCGAGACAGGGCCAGGCGGGAGCAGTTCTTC

d_call: .
clone_size: few
v_call: TRBV19
j_call: TRBJ1-2
cdr3_aa: CASSRGAGEGYTF
cdr3_nt: TGTGCCAGTAGTCGCGGGGCGGGGGAAGGCTACACCTTC

d_call: .
clone_size: .
v_call: TRBV19
j_call: TRBJ1-1
cdr3_aa: CASSDDRRTEAFF
cdr3_nt: TGTGCCAGTAGCGACGACAGGCGCACTGAAGCTTTCTTT

d_call: .
clone_size: .
v_call: TRBV7-8
j_call: TRBJ2-7
cdr3_aa: CASSLKGEGPEQYF
cdr3_nt: TGTGCCAGCAGCTTAAAGGGAGAAGGGCCCGAGCAGTACTTC

d_call: TRBD1
clone_size: .
v_call: TRBV6-1
j_call: TRBJ1-2
cdr3_aa: CASSPTGVYGYTF
cdr3_nt: TGTGCCAGCAGTCCGACAGGGGTCTATGGCTACACCTTC

d_call: .
clone_size: few
v_call: TRBV5-1
j_call: TRBJ1-5
cdr3_aa: CASSAQGNQPQHF
cdr3_nt: TGCGCCAGCAGCGCACAGGGAAACCAGCCCCAGCATTTT

d_call: .
clone_size: few
v_call: TRBV27
j_call: TRBJ1-1
cdr3_aa: CASSSTLNTEAFF
cdr3_nt: TGTGCCAGCAGTTCCACTCTGAACACTGAAGCTTTCTTT

d_call: TRBD1
clone_size: once
v_call: TRBV28
j_call: TRBJ1-6
cdr3_aa: CASSSPDRGLRNSPLHF
cdr3_nt: TGTGCCAGCAGCTCTCCAGACAGGGGGCTTCGAAATTCACCCCTCCACTTT